The 10 T cell receptor beta chains reported below all come from one sample, sequenced in a study of T-cell reconstitution after alpha-beta-depleted transplantation in children. Unique molecular identifiers were used in preparing the TCRbeta library. TCRdb re-called the PCR reads through MiXCR, storing one row per CDR3 protein. The repertoire has under 750,000 distinct CDR3 sequences, 20% to 25% of them found once; the top ten carry roughly an eighth. The sequences come from PBMCs, mostly from graft donor cells, collected 360 days after TCRalphabeta/CD19-depleted stem cell transplant. These receptors all come from a boy under three years old who had a stem cell transplant for acute myeloid leukemia, so the T cells may come from the graft donor.

This clonotype was found a few times. The chain combines TRBV7-2 with TRBJ2-5; maybe TRBD2 (6 bases). CDR3 size: 17 residues. The germline CDR1 and CDR2 sequences are SGHTA and FQGNSA. V shed 5 bases and J shed 7 bases, with 26 bases lying between them. Here the CDR3 DNA reads TGTGCCAGCAGCCATTTGCCGGGACTTCTTGGTCCACGGACCCAGTACTTC. Protein: CASSHLPGLLGPRTQYF.

This clonotype was counted at least ten times. J is TRBJ2-3 and V is TRBV5-5; no reliable D call. The V end lost 2 bases, the J end lost 0 bases, and 7 bases lay between the germline ends. This CDR3 region has 14 residues. Germline values: CDR1 SGHKS, CDR2 YYEKEE (reference sequence). In nucleotides, the CDR3 is TGTGCCAGCAGCTTCAGAGGAAGCACAGATACGCAGTATTTT. It translates to CASSFRGSTDTQYF.

This clonotype was recorded at least ten times. The gene calls are TRBV3-1 and TRBJ2-7; possibly TRBD2 for D (5 bases). Trimming removed 0 bases from V and 2 bases from J, with 11 bases in between. The CDR3 covers 15 residues. Germline V gene sequence: CDR1 LGHDT, CDR2 YNNKEL (reference sequence). The CDR3 nucleotides read TGTGCCAGCAGCCAAGATGGAGGCAAGCCCTACGAGCAGTACTTC. It translates to CASSQDGGKPYEQYF.

There are many counts of this clonotype. The V gene is TRBV29-1, the J gene TRBJ2-5, with 7 bases aligning to TRBD2. Germline CDR1 and CDR2: SQVTM and ANQGSEA. There are 16 residues in the CDR3. V trimming: 1 base; J trimming: 1 base; junction bases outside the gene matches: 9. As DNA, the CDR3 is TGCAGCGTTGAAGGCGCGCTCCGGGGGGTCCAAGAGACCCAGTACTTC. Translating gives CSVEGALRGVQETQYF.

The rearrangement joins TRBV20-1 to TRBJ1-6; 9 nucleotides match TRBD1. With V trimmed by 2 bases and J by 8 bases, 19 bases remained unmatched. The CDR3 extends over 19 amino acids. The germline V gene has CDR1 DFQATT and CDR2 SNEGSKA (reference sequence). The CDR3 loop is CSARRLKRGPGQGYSPLHF. The CDR3 nucleotides are TGCAGTGCTAGAAGGTTGAAGAGGGGGCCGGGACAGGGCTATTCACCCCTCCACTTT.

In its sample, this clonotype was seen a few times. The chain combines TRBV20-1 with TRBJ2-1; 8 bases are shared with TRBD2. The V gene end was trimmed by 8 bases and the J gene end by 9 bases; junction bases not matched to a gene: 15. Germline CDR1 and CDR2: DFQATT and SNEGSKA (reference sequence). CDR3 size: 14 residues. The CDR3 sequence: CSRYHTGGPGEQFF. CDR3 coding DNA: TGCAGTCGTTATCATACGGGGGGGCCTGGTGAGCAGTTCTTC.

This rearrangement joins TRBV12-3 or TRBV12-4 to TRBJ1-2; no firm D call. The CDR3 sequence is 14 residues long. The V end was cut by 5 bases, the J end by 4 bases, with 14 bases between. The CDR3 reads CASSPTRTGYGYTF. CDR3 sequence (DNA): TGTGCCAGCAGTCCCACCAGGACGGGCTATGGCTACACCTTC.

The chain links TRBV7-9 to TRBJ2-7; D is unresolved. Trimming removed 5 bases at V and 0 bases at J, with 14 bases between. The CDR3 sequence is 15 residues long. Germline lookup yields CDR1 SEHNR and CDR2 FQNEAQ (reference sequence). The CDR3 sequence: CASSPRGLSSYEQYF. CDR3 bases: TGTGCCAGCAGCCCACGCGGCCTGAGCTCCTACGAGCAGTACTTC.

The chain links TRBV6-5 to TRBJ1-1; possibly TRBD1 for D (6 bases). The CDR3 has 14 amino acids. The germline V gene has CDR1 MNHEY and CDR2 SVGAGI. Trimming stripped 0 bases from V and 5 bases from J, with 10 bases between. The CDR3 bases are TGTGCCAGCAGTTACTCGAGGGGGATGACTGAAGCTTTCTTT. As protein: CASSYSRGMTEAFF.

Ten or more counts support this clonotype. This chain uses TRBV21-1 with TRBJ1-2. TRBV21-1 is tagged as a pseudogene. The CDR3 is 12 residues long. The CDR3 protein is CASSKGSGGYTF. CDR3 in DNA: TGTGCCAGCAGCAAAGGTTCGGGGGGCTACACCTTC.